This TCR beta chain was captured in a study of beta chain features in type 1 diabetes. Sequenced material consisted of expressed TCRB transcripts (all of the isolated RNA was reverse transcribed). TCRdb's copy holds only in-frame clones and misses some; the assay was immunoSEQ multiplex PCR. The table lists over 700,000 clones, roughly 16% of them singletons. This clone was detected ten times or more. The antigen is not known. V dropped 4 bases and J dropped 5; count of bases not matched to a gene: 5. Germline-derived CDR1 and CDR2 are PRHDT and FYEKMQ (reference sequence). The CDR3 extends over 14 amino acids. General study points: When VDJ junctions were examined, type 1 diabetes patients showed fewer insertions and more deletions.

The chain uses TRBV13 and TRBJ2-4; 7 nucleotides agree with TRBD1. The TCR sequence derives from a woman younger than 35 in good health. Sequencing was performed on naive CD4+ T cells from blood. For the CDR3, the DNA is TGTGCCAGCAGCTCACGGACAGGAGAAAACATTCAGTACTTC. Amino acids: CASSSRTGENIQYF.